This record concerns one T cell receptor (beta chain) sequence. This record comes from a study of blood T cell repertoires in COVID-19. Whole-study context: Sample material is recorded as cDNA or gDNA derived from T cells, B-cell-depleted T cells, or PBMCs.

Per germline, CDR1 ENHRY and CDR2 SYGVKD. The CDR3 contains 13 residues. V gave up 8 bases and J gave up 5 bases; unmatched junction bases: 5. Sequenced by immunoSEQ multiplex PCR; TCRdb stores in-frame clones only, minus some. Here the sample spans 350,000 or so clones, approximately 89% being singletons. This sequence originates from a woman aged 25 to 45 with COVID-19, enrolled during active disease. The chain recombines TRBV10-3 with TRBJ2-2; 7 bases are a match to TRBD2. Sequences were obtained from peripheral blood. CDR3 sequence (DNA): TGTGCCATCCAGCGGGATGCGACCGGGGAGCTGTTTTTT. Translating gives CAIQRDATGELFF.